This T cell receptor beta chain was recorded in a study of blood T cell repertoires in COVID-19. Across the study: Sites in the United States, Italy and Spain provided acute and convalescent COVID-19 samples. The cDNA or gDNA used as material had been derived from T cells, B-cell-depleted T cells, or PBMCs.

Generated by immunoSEQ multiplex PCR, the TCRdb table keeps only in-frame clones and is missing some. In the table there are roughly 100,000 clones, more than 75% of which are singletons. The sample consisted of peripheral blood. The sequence derives from a human donor in a cohort sampled during active COVID-19.

CDR3 sequence (DNA): TGTGCCAGCTCACGGGTGGGCAGCGGGGGCTACAATGAGCAGTTCTTC. Translated, it gives CASSRVGSGGYNEQFF. The genes are TRBV18 and TRBJ2-1; 8 positions match TRBD2. V lost 4 bases and J lost 3; bases outside the gene matches: 8. Germline V gene data show CDR1 as KGHSH and CDR2 as LQKENI. CDR3 size: 16 residues.